This paragraph reports one T cell receptor beta chain. Its antigen is as yet unknown. 60 Vbeta and 13 Jbeta primers were used in PCR. Using immunoSEQ multiplex PCR, the repertoire was profiled, and TCRdb retains in-frame clones only, with some absent. The repertoire holds 150,000 to 200,000 clones, with roughly 81% as singletons. Trimming cost V 1 base and J 1 base, with 10 bases left between them. The length of the CDR3 is 15 residues. Germline V gives CDR1 KGHSH, CDR2 LQKENI. This entry is derived from a study of cytomegalovirus exposure and HLA in healthy donors. Study-level points and caveats: Researchers counted over 150 TCR beta chains as cytomegalovirus-associated.

The TCR originated in a girl aged 5-17 years in good health and CMV-seropositive. The chain employs TRBV18 and TRBJ1-1; D perhaps matches TRBD1 (6 bases). Sequenced: PBMCs. For the CDR3, the DNA is TGTGCCAGCTCACCACGCCAGGGACAGAACACTGAAGCTTTCTTT. The encoded protein is CASSPRQGQNTEAFF.